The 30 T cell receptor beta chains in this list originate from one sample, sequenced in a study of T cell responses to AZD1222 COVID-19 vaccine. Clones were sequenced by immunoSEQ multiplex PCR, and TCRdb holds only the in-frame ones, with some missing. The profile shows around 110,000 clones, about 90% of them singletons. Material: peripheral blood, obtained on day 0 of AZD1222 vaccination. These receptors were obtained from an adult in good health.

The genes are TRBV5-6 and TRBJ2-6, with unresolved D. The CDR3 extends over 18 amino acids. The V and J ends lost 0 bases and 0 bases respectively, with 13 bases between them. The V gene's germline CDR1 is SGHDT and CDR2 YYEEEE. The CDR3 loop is CASSLVRTDASGANVLTF. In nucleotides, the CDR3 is TGTGCCAGCAGCTTGGTTAGGACGGACGCCTCTGGGGCCAACGTCCTGACTTTC.

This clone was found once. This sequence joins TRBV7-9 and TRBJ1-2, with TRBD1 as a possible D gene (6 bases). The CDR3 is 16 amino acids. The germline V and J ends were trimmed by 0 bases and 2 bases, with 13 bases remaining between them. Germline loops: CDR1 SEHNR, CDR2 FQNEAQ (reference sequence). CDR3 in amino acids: CASSLAGGRVNYGYTF. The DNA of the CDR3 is TGTGCCAGCAGCTTAGCGGGGGGCAGGGTGAACTATGGCTACACCTTC.

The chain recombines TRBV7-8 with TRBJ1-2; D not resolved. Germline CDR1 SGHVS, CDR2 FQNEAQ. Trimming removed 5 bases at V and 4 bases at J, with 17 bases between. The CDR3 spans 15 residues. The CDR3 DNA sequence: TGTGCCAGCAGCCCGGTGGAGAGTATGGGCTATGGCTACACCTTC. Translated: CASSPVESMGYGYTF.

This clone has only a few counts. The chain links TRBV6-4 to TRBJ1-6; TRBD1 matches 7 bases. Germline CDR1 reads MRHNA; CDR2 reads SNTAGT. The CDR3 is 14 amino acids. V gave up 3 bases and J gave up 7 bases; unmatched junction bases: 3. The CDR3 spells CASSERGPNSPLHF. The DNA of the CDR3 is TGTGCCAGCAGTGAGAGGGGGCCAAATTCACCCCTCCACTTT.

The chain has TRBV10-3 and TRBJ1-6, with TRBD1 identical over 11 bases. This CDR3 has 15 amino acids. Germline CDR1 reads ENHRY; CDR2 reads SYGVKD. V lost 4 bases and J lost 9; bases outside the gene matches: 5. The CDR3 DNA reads TGTGCCATCAGTGGGGACAGGGGGACGGGTTCACCCCTCCACTTT. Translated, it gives CAISGDRGTGSPLHF.

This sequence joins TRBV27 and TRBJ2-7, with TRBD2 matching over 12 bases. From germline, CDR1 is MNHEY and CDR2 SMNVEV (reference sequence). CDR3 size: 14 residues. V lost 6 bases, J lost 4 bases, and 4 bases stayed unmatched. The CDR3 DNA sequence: TGTGCCAGCAGGCGGACTAGCGGGGCTTACGAGCAGTACTTC. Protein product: CASRRTSGAYEQYF.

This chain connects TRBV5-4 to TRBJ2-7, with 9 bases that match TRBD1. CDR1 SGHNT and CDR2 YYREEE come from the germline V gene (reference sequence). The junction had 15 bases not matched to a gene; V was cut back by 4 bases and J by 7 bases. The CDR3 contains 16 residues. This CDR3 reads CASSPRQGVRRGEQYF. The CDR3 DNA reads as TGTGCCAGCAGCCCGAGACAGGGGGTCCGACGGGGTGAGCAGTACTTC. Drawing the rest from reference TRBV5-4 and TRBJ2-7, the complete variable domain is ETGVTQSPTHLIKTRGQQVTLRCSSQSGHNTVSWYQQALGQGPQFIFQYYREEENGRGNFPPRFSGLQFPNYSSELNVNALELDDSALYLCASSPRQGVRRGEQYFGPGTRLTVT.

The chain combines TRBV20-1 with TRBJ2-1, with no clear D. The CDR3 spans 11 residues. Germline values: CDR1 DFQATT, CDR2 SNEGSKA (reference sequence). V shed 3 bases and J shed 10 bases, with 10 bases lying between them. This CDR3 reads CSASNGKEQFF. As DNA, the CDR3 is TGCAGTGCTAGTAACGGAAAGGAGCAGTTCTTC.

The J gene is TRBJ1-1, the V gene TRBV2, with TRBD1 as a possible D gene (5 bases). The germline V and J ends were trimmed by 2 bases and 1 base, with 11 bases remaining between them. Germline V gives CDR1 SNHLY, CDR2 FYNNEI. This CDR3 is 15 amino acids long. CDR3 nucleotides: TGTGCCAGCAGTGAATCCGGGGGAACGAACACTGAAGCTTTCTTT. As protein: CASSESGGTNTEAFF.

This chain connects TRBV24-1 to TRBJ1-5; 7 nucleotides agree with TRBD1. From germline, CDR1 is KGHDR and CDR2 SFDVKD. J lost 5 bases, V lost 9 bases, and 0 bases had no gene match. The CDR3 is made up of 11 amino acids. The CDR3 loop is CATGTDQPQHF. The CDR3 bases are TGTGCCACCGGGACAGATCAGCCCCAGCATTTT.

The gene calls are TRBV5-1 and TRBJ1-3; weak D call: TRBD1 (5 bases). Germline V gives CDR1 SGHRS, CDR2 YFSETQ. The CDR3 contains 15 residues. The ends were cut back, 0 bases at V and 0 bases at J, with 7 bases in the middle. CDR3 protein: CASSLDGGSGNTIYF. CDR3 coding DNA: TGCGCCAGCAGCTTGGATGGGGGCTCTGGAAACACCATATATTTT.

The CDR3 reads CASKTQGKEQYF. The CDR3 DNA follows: TGTGCCAGCAAGACTCAGGGGAAAGAGCAGTACTTC. This chain joins TRBV27 and TRBJ2-7, with D possibly matching TRBD1 (6 bases). V lost 7 bases and J 7 bases, leaving 14 bases between the germline ends. From germline, CDR1 is MNHEY and CDR2 SMNVEV (reference sequence). CDR3 size: 12 residues.

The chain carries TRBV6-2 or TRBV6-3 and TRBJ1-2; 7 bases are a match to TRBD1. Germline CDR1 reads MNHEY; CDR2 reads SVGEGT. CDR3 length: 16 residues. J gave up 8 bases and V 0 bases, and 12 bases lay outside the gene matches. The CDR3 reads CASSYSARGQGLGYTF. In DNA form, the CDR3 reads TGTGCCAGCAGTTACTCGGCGAGGGGGCAGGGGCTCGGCTACACCTTC.

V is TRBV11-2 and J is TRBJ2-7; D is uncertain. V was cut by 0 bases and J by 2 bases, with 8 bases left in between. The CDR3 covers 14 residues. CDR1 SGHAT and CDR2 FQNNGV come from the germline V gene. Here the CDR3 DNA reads TGTGCCAGCAGCTTAGATCTGAACACCTACGAGCAGTACTTC. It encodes CASSLDLNTYEQYF.

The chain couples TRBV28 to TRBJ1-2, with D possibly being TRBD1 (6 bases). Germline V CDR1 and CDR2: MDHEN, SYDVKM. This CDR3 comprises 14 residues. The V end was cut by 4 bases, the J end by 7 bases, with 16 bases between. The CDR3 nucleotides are TGTGCCAGCAGTTCCCCGGGACAAACCATTGGCTACACCTTC. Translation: CASSSPGQTIGYTF.

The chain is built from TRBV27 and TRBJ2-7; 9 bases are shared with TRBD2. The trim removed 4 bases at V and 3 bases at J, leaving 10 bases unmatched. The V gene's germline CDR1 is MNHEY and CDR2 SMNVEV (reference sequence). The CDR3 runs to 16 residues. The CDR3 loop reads CASSSLRRGGIYEQYF. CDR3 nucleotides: TGTGCCAGCAGTTCCCTACGGCGGGGGGGAATCTACGAGCAGTACTTC.

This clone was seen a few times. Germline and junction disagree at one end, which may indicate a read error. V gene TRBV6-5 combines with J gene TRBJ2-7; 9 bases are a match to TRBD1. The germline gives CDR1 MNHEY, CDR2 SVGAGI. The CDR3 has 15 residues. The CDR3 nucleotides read TGTGCCAGCAGTGACTCCGGGACAGGGACCTACGAGCAGTACTTC. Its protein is CASSDSGTGTYEQYF.

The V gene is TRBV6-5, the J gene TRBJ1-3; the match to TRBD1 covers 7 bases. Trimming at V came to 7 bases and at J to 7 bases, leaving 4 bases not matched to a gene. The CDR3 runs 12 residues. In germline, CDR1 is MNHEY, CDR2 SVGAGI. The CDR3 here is CASTPQGNTIYF. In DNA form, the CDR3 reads TGTGCCAGCACCCCACAGGGGAACACCATATATTTT.

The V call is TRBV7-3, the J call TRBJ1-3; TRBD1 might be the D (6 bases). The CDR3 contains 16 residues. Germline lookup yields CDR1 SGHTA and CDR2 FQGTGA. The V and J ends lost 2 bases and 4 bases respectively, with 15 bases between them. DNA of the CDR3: TGTGCCAGCAGCTTACATGGAGCAGGGGTAGGAAACACCATATATTTT. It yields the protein CASSLHGAGVGNTIYF.

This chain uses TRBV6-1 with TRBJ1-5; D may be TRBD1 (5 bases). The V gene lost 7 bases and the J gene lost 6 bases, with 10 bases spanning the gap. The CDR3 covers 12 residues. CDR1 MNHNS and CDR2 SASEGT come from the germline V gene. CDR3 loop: CASTQGVQPQHF. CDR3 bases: TGTGCCAGCACTCAAGGGGTTCAGCCCCAGCATTTT.

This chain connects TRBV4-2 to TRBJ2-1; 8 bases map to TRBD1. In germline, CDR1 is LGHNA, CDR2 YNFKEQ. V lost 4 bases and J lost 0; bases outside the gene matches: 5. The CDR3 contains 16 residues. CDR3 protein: CASSLLTGASYNEQFF. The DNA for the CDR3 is TGTGCCAGCAGCCTCCTGACAGGGGCCTCCTACAATGAGCAGTTCTTC.

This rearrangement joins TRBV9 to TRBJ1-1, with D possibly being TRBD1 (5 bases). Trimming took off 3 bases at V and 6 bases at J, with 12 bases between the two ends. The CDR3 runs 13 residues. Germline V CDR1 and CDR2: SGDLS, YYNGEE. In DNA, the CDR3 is TGTGCCAGCAGCGAATCAGGGACCTCTGAAGCTTTCTTT. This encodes CASSESGTSEAFF.

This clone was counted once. The CDR3 loop reads CASSQDNYEQYF. The DNA of the CDR3 is TGTGCCAGCAGCCAAGATAACTACGAGCAGTACTTC. This chain links TRBV3-1 (or the pseudogene TRBV3-2) with TRBJ2-7, with D unclear. The CDR3 extends over 12 amino acids. Germline assignment: CDR1 LGHDT and CDR2 YNNKEL (reference sequence). V was trimmed by 0 bases and J by 3 bases, leaving 3 bases between them.

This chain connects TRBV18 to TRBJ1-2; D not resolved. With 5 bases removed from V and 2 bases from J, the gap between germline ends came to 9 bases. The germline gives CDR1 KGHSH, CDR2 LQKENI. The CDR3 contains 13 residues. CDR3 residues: CASSSDTNYGYTF. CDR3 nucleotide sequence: TGTGCCAGCTCATCAGACACAAACTATGGCTACACCTTC. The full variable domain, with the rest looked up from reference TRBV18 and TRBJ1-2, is NAGVMQNPRHLVRRRGQEARLRCSPMKGHSHVYWYRQLPEEGLKFMVYLQKENIIDESGMPKERFSAEFPKEGPSILRIQQVVRGDSAAYFCASSSDTNYGYTFGSGTRLTVV.

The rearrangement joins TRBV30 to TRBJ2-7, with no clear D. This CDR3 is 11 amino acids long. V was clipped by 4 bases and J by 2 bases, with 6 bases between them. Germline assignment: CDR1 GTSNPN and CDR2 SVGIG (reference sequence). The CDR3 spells CAWMVTYEQYF. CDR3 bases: TGTGCCTGGATGGTAACCTACGAGCAGTACTTC.

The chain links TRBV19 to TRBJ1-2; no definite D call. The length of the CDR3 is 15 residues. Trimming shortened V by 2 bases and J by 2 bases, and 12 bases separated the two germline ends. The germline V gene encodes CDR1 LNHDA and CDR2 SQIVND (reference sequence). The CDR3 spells CASSILGRSNYGYTF. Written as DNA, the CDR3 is TGTGCCAGTAGTATACTAGGCAGGTCCAACTATGGCTACACCTTC.

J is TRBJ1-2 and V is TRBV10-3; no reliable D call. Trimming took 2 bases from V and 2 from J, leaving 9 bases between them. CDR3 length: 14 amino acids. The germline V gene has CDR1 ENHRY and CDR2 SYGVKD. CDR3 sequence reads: CAISETALNYGYTF. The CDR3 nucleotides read TGTGCCATCAGTGAGACAGCCCTGAACTATGGCTACACCTTC.

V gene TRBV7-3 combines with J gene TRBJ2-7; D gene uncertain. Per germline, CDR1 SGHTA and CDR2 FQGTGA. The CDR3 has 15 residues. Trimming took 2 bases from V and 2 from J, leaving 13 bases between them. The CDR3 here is CASSLQASSTYEQYF. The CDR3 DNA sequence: TGTGCCAGCAGCTTACAGGCTAGTTCCACCTACGAGCAGTACTTC.

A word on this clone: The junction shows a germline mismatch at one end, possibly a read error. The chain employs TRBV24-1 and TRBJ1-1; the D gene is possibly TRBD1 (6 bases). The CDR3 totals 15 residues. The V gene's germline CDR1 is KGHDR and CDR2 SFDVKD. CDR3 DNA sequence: TGTGCCACCAGTGATTTGCAAACAGGGAACCCTGAAGCTTTCTTT. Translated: CATSDLQTGNPEAFF.

The CDR3 bases are TGTGCCAGCAGCTTAAGGGACAGGCTCACAAATGAAAAACTGTTTTTT. Protein product: CASSLRDRLTNEKLFF. The rearrangement joins TRBV7-8 to TRBJ1-4; 8 bases line up with TRBD1. Germline V gene lookup returns CDR1 SGHVS and CDR2 FQNEAQ. After removal of 2 bases from V and 5 bases from J, the junction contained 7 bases not matched to a gene. The CDR3 spans 16 residues.